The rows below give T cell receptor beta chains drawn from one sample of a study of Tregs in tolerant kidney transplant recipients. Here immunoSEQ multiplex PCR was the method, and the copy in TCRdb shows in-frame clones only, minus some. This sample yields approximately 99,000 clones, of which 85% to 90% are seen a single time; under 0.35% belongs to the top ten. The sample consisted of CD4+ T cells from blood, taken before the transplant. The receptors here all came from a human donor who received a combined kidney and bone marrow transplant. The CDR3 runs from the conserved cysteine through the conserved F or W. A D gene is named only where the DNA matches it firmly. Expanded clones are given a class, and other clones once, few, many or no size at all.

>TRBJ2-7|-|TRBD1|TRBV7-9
CASSLSGQSVRYEQYF
TGTGCCAGCAGCTTATCGGGACAGTCGGTCCGGTACGAGCAGTACTTC
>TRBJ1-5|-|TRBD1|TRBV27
CASSLSTGGVGNQPQHF
TGTGCCAGCAGTTTATCAACAGGGGGCGTGGGAAATCAGCCCCAGCATTTT
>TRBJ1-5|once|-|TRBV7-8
CASSLDTGVGNQPQHF
TGTGCCAGCAGCTTAGACACAGGCGTCGGCAATCAGCCCCAGCATTTT
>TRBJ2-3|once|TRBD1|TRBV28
CASSPPFVQGRQYF
TGTGCCAGCAGTCCCCCGTTTGTACAGGGGAGGCAGTATTTT
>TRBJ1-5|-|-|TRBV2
CASSEVIDRAGEQPQHF
TGTGCCAGCAGTGAAGTTATCGATAGGGCAGGGGAACAGCCCCAGCATTTT
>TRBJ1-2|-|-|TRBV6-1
CASSEVGGAYGYTF
TGTGCCAGCAGTGAAGTCGGGGGAGCCTATGGCTACACCTTC
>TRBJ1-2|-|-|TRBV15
CATSRAEPGPHGYTF
TGTGCCACCAGCAGAGCGGAACCGGGTCCCCATGGCTACACCTTC
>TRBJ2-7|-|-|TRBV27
CASRGGAAYEQYF
TGTGCCAGCAGGGGGGGGGCGGCCTACGAGCAGTACTTC
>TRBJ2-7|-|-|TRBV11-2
CASSRRTAFSYEQYF
TGTGCCAGCAGCCGCCGGACAGCGTTCTCCTACGAGCAGTACTTC
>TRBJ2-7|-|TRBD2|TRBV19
CASSSLAGGTFGYEQYF
TGTGCCAGTAGTTCCCTAGCGGGAGGCACCTTTGGGTACGAGCAGTACTTC
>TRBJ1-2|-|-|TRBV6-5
CASSSTTAPGYTF
TGTGCCAGCAGTTCCACGACAGCTCCAGGCTACACCTTC
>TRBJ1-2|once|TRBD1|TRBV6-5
CASTTLGGDGYTF
TGTGCCAGCACCACACTAGGGGGCGATGGCTACACCTTC
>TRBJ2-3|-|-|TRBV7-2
CASRLSSGTDTQYF
TGTGCCAGCAGGTTATCCTCCGGCACAGATACGCAGTATTTT
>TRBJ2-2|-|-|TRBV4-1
CASSQALRLDTNTGELFF
TGCGCCAGCAGCCAGGCCCTTAGACTAGATACGAACACCGGGGAGCTGTTTTTT
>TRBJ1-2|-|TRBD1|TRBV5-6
CASSERQGGYGYTF
TGTGCCAGCAGCGAGCGACAGGGCGGCTATGGCTACACCTTC
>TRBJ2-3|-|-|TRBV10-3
CAISDLLARRTDTQYF
TGTGCCATCAGTGATCTGCTAGCGAGGAGGACAGATACGCAGTATTTT
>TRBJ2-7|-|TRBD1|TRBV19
CYVTWTGDRYSYEQYF
TGTTATGTAACCTGGACAGGGGACCGTTACTCCTACGAGCAGTACTTC
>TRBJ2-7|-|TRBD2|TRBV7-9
CASGYSGGSYEQYF
TGTGCCAGCGGTTATAGCGGGGGCTCCTACGAGCAGTACTTC
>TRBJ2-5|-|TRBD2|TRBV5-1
CASSLALAGGPFETQYF
TGCGCCAGCAGCTTGGCCCTTGCGGGGGGGCCGTTCGAGACCCAGTACTTC
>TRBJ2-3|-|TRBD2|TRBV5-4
CASSLELAAADTQYF
TGTGCCAGCAGCTTGGAACTAGCGGCGGCAGATACGCAGTATTTT
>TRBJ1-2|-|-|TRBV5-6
CASTPLIKGVPNYGYTF
TGTGCCAGCACCCCTCTTATAAAGGGGGTTCCCAACTATGGCTACACCTTC
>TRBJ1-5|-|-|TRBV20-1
CSATKGEPQHF
TGCAGTGCGACCAAAGGGGAGCCCCAGCATTTT
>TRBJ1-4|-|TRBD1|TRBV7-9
CASRQDRDHEKLFF
TGTGCCAGCAGACAGGACAGGGACCATGAAAAACTGTTTTTT
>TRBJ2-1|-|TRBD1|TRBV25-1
CASSEYRGPYNEQFF
TGTGCCAGCAGTGAATACAGGGGGCCGTACAATGAGCAGTTCTTC
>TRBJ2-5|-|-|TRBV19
CASSTQQNGETQYF
TGTGCCAGTAGTACACAGCAAAATGGAGAGACCCAGTACTTC
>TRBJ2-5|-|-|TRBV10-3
CAISESADQETQYF
TGTGCCATCAGTGAGTCGGCAGACCAAGAGACCCAGTACTTC
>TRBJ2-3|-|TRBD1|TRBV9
CASSLLRGLTGTDTQYF
TGTGCCAGCAGTCTCCTCAGGGGGCTGACAGGCACAGATACGCAGTATTTT
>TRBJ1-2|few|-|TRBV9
CASSKGGEGYTF
TGTGCCAGCAGCAAAGGGGGTGAAGGCTACACCTTC
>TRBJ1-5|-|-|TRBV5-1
CASSPGAGHQPQHF
TGCGCCAGCAGCCCTGGTGCAGGGCATCAGCCCCAGCATTTT
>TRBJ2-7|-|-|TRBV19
CASLGGTLGSYEQYF
TGTGCCAGCCTTGGGGGCACCCTAGGCTCCTACGAGCAGTACTTC
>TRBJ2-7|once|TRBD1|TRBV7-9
CASSLAFTGGYEQYF
TGTGCCAGCAGCTTAGCCTTTACAGGGGGCTACGAGCAGTACTTC
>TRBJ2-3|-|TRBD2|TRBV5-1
CASSLAGLLPADTQYF
TGCGCCAGCAGCCTAGCGGGACTACTTCCCGCGGATACGCAGTATTTT
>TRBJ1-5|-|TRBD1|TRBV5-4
CASSLGQGEYQPQHF
TGTGCCAGCAGCTTGGGACAGGGTGAATATCAGCCCCAGCATTTT
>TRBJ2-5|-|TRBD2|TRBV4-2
CASSQESFGTSGSRETQYF
TGTGCCAGCAGCCAAGAAAGCTTTGGGACTAGCGGGAGTAGAGAGACCCAGTACTTC
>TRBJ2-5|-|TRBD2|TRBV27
CASSRTSGAPRRGETQYF
TGTGCCAGCAGTAGGACTAGCGGGGCTCCTAGGAGAGGGGAGACCCAGTACTTC